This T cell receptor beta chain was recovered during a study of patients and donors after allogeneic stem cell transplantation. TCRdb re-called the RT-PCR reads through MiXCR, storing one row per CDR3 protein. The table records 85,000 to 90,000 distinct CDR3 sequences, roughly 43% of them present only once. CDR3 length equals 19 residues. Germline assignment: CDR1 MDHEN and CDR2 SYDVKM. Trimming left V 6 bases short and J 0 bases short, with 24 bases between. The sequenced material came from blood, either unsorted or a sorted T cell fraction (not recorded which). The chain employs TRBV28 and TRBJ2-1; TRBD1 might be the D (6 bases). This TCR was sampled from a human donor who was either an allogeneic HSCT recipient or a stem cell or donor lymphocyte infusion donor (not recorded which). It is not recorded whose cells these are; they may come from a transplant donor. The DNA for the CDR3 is TGTGCCAGCAGCACACAGGGCGGCGGGCCTACTAGCTCCTACAATGAGCAGTTCTTC. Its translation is CASSTQGGGPTSSYNEQFF.